This T cell receptor (beta chain) was profiled in a study of blood T cell repertoires in COVID-19. Study information: T cells, B-cell-depleted T cells, or PBMCs supplied cDNA or gDNA.

This CDR3 is 15 amino acids long. The germline CDR1 and CDR2 sequences are SGHRS and YFSETQ. Trimming removed 4 bases from V and 3 bases from J; junction bases left unmatched: 4. Data came from immunoSEQ multiplex PCR; TCRdb stores just in-frame clones and leaves some out. The sample lists more than 150,000 clones, just over 85% occurring once. Sequencing input: peripheral blood. The chain joins TRBV5-1 to TRBJ2-2; TRBD1 agrees at 9 bases. The TCR comes from a man aged 60-69 years with acute or convalescent COVID-19. The DNA for the CDR3 is TGCGCCAGCAGCCCACGGACAGGGGACACCGGGGAGCTGTTTTTT. This codes for CASSPRTGDTGELFF.